A single sample gave rise to the 2 T cell receptor beta chains below, sequenced in a study of shared clonotypes between healthy human individuals. The data were produced by immunoSEQ multiplex PCR, yet TCRdb's version contains in-frame clones alone and is incomplete. The table lists some 530,000 clones, 81% of them singletons, with 10% to 15% in the top ten. The sequenced sample was PBMCs. The receptors come from a woman aged 40 to 49 in good health. Some clones in this sample may be carry-over from other donors' samples.

As for this clone: At one of its ends the junction is not consistent with the germline gene, which may arise from a read error. V is TRBV7-2 and J is TRBJ2-2; TRBD1 agrees at 9 bases. Per the germline V gene, CDR1 is SGHTA and CDR2 is FQGNSA. The CDR3 has 12 amino acids. The CDR3 here is CASSATDGTGLF. CDR3 bases: TGTGCCAGCAGCGCGACTGACGGGACAGGGCTTTTT.

V and J are TRBV29-1 and TRBJ1-1; possibly TRBD1 for D (5 bases). The germline V gene encodes CDR1 SQVTM and CDR2 ANQGSEA. The CDR3 has 15 residues. V shed 1 base and J shed 7 bases, with 19 bases lying between them. The CDR3 loop reads CSVEGAMEGHDEAFF. DNA of the CDR3: TGCAGCGTTGAAGGGGCGATGGAGGGGCACGATGAAGCTTTCTTT.